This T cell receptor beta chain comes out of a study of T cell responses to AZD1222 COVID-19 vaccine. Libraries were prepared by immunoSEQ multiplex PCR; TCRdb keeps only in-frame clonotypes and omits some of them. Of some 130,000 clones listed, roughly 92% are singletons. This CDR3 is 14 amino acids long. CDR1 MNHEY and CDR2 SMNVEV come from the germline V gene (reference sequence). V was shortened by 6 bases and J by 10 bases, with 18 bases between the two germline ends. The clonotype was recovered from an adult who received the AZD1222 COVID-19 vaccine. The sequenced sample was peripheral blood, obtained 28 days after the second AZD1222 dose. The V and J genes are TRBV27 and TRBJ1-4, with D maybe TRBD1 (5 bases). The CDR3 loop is CASRSSGTPGKLFF. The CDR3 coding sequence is TGTGCCAGCAGATCCTCCGGGACCCCGGGAAAACTGTTTTTT.